This T cell receptor beta chain was sequenced for a study of CD8 T cells in ankylosing spondylitis. Overall study results and limits: Blood from ankylosing spondylitis patients appeared to carry a characteristic eight-variant TCR beta motif. Disease-linked clones were found to be CD8+ and relatively rare in peripheral blood.

The germline V gene has CDR1 DFQATT and CDR2 SNEGSKA (reference sequence). The CDR3 covers 16 residues. Trimming stripped 0 bases from V and 4 bases from J, with 13 bases between. Worth noting for this clonotype: Its antigen remains unknown.

Using its own MiXCR run on the 5' RACE reads, TCRdb lists one record per CDR3 protein. Of about 540,000 distinct CDR3 sequences listed, roughly 13% are singletons. J is TRBJ2-6 and V is TRBV20-1; D might be TRBD1 or TRBD2, each matching 6 bases. Sequenced material: blood, either unsorted or a sorted T cell fraction (not recorded which). This clonotype was obtained from a male donor with ankylosing spondylitis. CDR3 in amino acids: CSARDWGAGGANVLTF. The CDR3 DNA follows: TGCAGTGCTAGAGATTGGGGGGCTGGGGGGGCCAACGTCCTGACTTTC.